The clone carrying this T cell receptor (beta chain) has just a few counts. A universal primer site was added by template switching, and unique molecular identifiers were carried by the cDNA. From the 5' RACE reads, TCRdb called clonotypes with MiXCR, one entry per CDR3 protein. The profile covers 700,000 or so distinct CDR3 sequences, with 8% to 9% appearing a single time and 0.98% taken by the ten largest. In germline, CDR1 is MNHNS, CDR2 SASEGT. This CDR3 comprises 15 residues. Between the trimmed V and J ends, which lost 4 bases and 1 base, there was a span of 12 bases. These data originate in a study of identical twins. In every case, the donor was a healthy Caucasian. The sample also formed part of further work on yellow fever vaccine responses in identical twins. That study adds: On the reported evidence, twins' vaccine T cell responses seemed partly convergent and partly personalized.

This receptor was identified in a woman under 30 in good health. Material: PBMCs. The chain uses TRBV6-1 and TRBJ2-3; D ambiguous. The CDR3 loop reads CASSVGNTGTDTQYF. In nucleotides, the CDR3 is TGTGCCAGCAGTGTCGGTAACACTGGCACAGATACGCAGTATTTT.